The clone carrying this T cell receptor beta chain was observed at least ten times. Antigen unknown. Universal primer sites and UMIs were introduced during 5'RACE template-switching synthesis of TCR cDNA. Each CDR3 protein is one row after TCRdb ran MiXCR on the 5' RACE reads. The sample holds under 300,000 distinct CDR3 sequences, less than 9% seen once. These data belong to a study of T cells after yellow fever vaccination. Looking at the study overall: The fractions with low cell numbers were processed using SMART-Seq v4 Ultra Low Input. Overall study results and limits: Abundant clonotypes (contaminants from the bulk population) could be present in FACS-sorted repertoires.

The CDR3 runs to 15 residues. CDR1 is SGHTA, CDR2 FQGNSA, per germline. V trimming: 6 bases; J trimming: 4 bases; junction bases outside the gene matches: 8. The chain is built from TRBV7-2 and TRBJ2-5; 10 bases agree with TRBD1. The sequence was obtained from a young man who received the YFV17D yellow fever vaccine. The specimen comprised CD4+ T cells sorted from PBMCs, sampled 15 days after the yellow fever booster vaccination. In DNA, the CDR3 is TGTGCCAGCAGTCCACGGACAGGGGGGGGAGAGACCCAGTACTTC. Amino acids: CASSPRTGGGETQYF.